The 16 T cell receptor beta chains presented below share a single source sample, sequenced in a study of graft-versus-host responses after intestinal transplantation. No antigens are known for them. Profiling relied on immunoSEQ multiplex PCR, and the TCRdb table lists in-frame clones only, not all of them. The sample contains roughly 110,000 clones, 90% to 95% of which appear only once. The source material was unstimulated CD8+ T cells sorted from spleen or lymph node cells, sampled before transplant. These receptors came from a human donor who was the organ donor for an intestinal transplant.

The rearrangement links TRBV27 to TRBJ2-6; either TRBD1 or TRBD2 may fit D (5 bases each). Germline CDR1 MNHEY, CDR2 SMNVEV (reference sequence). The CDR3 is 14 residues long. The V end lost 8 bases, the J end lost 2 bases, and 10 bases lay between the germline ends. The CDR3 DNA reads TGTGCCAGCTGCGAGGGGACTGGGGCCAACGTCCTGACTTTC. Residues: CASCEGTGANVLTF.

This clone was observed a single time. The chain is built from TRBV30 and TRBJ1-6; maybe TRBD1 (5 bases). The V gene's germline CDR1 is GTSNPN and CDR2 SVGIG (reference sequence). Trimming cost V 5 bases and J 7 bases, with 15 bases left between them. The CDR3 spans 14 residues. The CDR3 here is CAWGHGLGNSPLHF. The CDR3 DNA is TGTGCCTGGGGACACGGATTGGGAAATTCACCCCTCCACTTT.

The J gene is TRBJ1-6, the V gene TRBV2, with D hard to call. Germline assignment: CDR1 SNHLY and CDR2 FYNNEI. The CDR3 covers 16 residues. V was shortened by 3 bases and J by 0 bases, with 9 bases between the two germline ends. The CDR3 loop reads CASSDGAASYNSPLHF. CDR3 nucleotide sequence: TGTGCCAGCAGTGATGGCGCCGCCTCCTATAATTCACCCCTCCACTTT.

The chain uses TRBV27 and TRBJ2-7; D not resolved. Germline V gene data show CDR1 as MNHEY and CDR2 as SMNVEV (reference sequence). V was trimmed by 7 bases and J by 1 base, leaving 8 bases between them. The CDR3 spans 12 residues. The CDR3: CASIGSSYEQYF. The CDR3 DNA is TGTGCCAGCATTGGCTCTTCCTACGAGCAGTACTTC.

This chain joins TRBV7-8 and TRBJ1-1, with D maybe TRBD1 (5 bases). The germline gives CDR1 SGHVS, CDR2 FQNEAQ. Deletions cut 2 bases from V and 7 bases from J, with 8 bases between. CDR3 size: 12 residues. The CDR3 is CASSLMTDEAFF. The CDR3 DNA reads as TGTGCCAGCAGCTTAATGACAGATGAAGCTTTCTTT.

The chain combines TRBV9 with TRBJ2-6, with unresolved D. CDR3 size: 15 residues. Germline V gene lookup returns CDR1 SGDLS and CDR2 YYNGEE. The V end lost 0 bases, the J end lost 0 bases, and 4 bases lay between the germline ends. The CDR3 DNA reads as TGTGCCAGCAGCGTAGCGGTCTCTGGGGCCAACGTCCTGACTTTC. Its translation: CASSVAVSGANVLTF.

The CDR3 DNA is TGCGCCAGCAGCCAAGGAGAGGGAATCGTCTACGAGCAGTACTTC. Its translation is CASSQGEGIVYEQYF. J is TRBJ2-7 and V is TRBV4-1; perhaps TRBD2 as D (5 bases). Germline values: CDR1 MGHRA, CDR2 YSYEKL. Between the trimmed V and J ends, which lost 1 base and 3 bases, there was a span of 13 bases. The CDR3 has 15 residues.

This sequence joins TRBV5-1 and TRBJ1-1; D is undetermined. V lost 1 base to trimming and J lost 4 bases, with 8 bases between them. Germline lookup yields CDR1 SGHRS and CDR2 YFSETQ. The CDR3 contains 13 residues. The CDR3 sequence: CASSLSESTEAFF. In DNA form, the CDR3 reads TGCGCCAGCAGCTTGTCGGAGAGCACTGAAGCTTTCTTT.

This clone was detected once. CDR3 DNA: TGTGCCAGCAGTAGCTGGCAGTCAGATACGCAGTATTTT. It translates to CASSSWQSDTQYF. This chain uses TRBV6-1 with TRBJ2-3; D is unclear. Germline lookup yields CDR1 MNHNS and CDR2 SASEGT. V gave up 5 bases and J gave up 4 bases, with 10 bases separating them. CDR3 length: 13 amino acids.

The chain employs TRBV5-4 and TRBJ2-5; the match to TRBD2 covers 8 bases. The CDR3 runs to 13 residues. From germline, CDR1 is SGHNT and CDR2 YYREEE (reference sequence). Losses at the gene ends were 4 bases for V and 5 bases for J; bases not matched to a gene: 4. The CDR3 sequence is CASSPGLEETQYF. The CDR3 nucleotides are TGTGCCAGCAGCCCGGGACTAGAGGAGACCCAGTACTTC.

The chain couples TRBV30 to TRBJ2-7, with D possibly matching TRBD2 (5 bases). CDR3 length equals 13 residues. V lost 1 base to trimming and J lost 0 bases, with 7 bases between them. Germline CDR1 is GTSNPN and CDR2 is SVGIG (reference sequence). CDR3 coding DNA: TGTGCCTGGAGTGCGGGGTACTCCTACGAGCAGTACTTC. Amino acid sequence: CAWSAGYSYEQYF. The whole variable domain, filled in from reference TRBV30 and TRBJ2-7, reads SQTIHQWPATLVQPVGSPLSLECTVEGTSNPNLYWYRQAAGRGLQLLFYSVGIGQISSEVPQNLSASRPQDRQFILSSKKLLLSDSGFYLCAWSAGYSYEQYFGPGTRLTVT.

Worth noting for this clone: Other DNA sequences from this sample encode an identical CDR3 as well. The V and J genes are TRBV29-1 and TRBJ2-7; tentative D call: TRBD1 (6 bases). V lost 3 bases, J lost 3 bases, and 9 bases lay in between. This CDR3 is built from 12 residues. The germline V gene encodes CDR1 SQVTM and CDR2 ANQGSEA. The CDR3 DNA sequence: TGCAGCGTTGAGCAGGACAGCTACGAGCAGTACTTC. Translating it yields CSVEQDSYEQYF.

With respect to this clone: One end of the junction fails to match germline, which may point to a read error. The identical CDR3 is also encoded by other nucleotide sequences in the sample. The rearrangement joins TRBV2 to TRBJ1-1, with 10 bases that match TRBD1. The CDR3 covers 18 residues. CDR1 and CDR2 (germline): SNHLY, FYNNEI. Written as DNA, the CDR3 is TGTGCCACGAACGGACAGGGGGGATTCGATTCGGCTTTTACTGAAGCTTTCTTC. Protein product: CATNGQGGFDSAFTEAFF. The full variable domain, rest sourced from reference TRBV2 and TRBJ1-1, is EPEVTQTPSHQVTQMGQEVILRCVPISNHLYFYWYRQILGQKVEFLVSFYNNEISEKSEIFDDQFSVERPDGSNFTLKIRSTKLEDSAMYFCATNGQGGFDSAFTEAFFGQGTRLTVV.

The chain carries TRBV12-2 and TRBJ2-4; TRBD2, as called in the table, went unchecked against the DNA. TRBV12-2 is a pseudogene. CDR3 size: 18 residues. CDR3 in amino acids: CASRLSRTSGEAKNIQYF. CDR3 nucleotides: TGTGCAAGTCGCTTATCACGGACTAGCGGTGAAGCCAAAAACATTCAGTACTTC.

The chain links TRBV28 to TRBJ2-7; D remains ambiguous. V lost 4 bases and J 2 bases, leaving 9 bases between the germline ends. Germline-derived CDR1 and CDR2 are MDHEN and SYDVKM. This CDR3 comprises 13 residues. CDR3 region: CASSSFGAYEQYF. The CDR3 region has the DNA TGTGCCAGCAGTTCGTTCGGAGCCTACGAGCAGTACTTC. Full variable domain (missing parts from reference TRBV28 and TRBJ2-7): DVKVTQSSRYLVKRTGEKVFLECVQDMDHENMFWYRQDPGLGLRLIYFSYDVKMKEKGDIPEGYSVSREKKERFSLILESASTNQTSMYLCASSSFGAYEQYFGPGTRLTVT.

The V call is TRBV30, the J call TRBJ1-2, with 7 bases that match TRBD1. The germline CDR1 and CDR2 sequences are GTSNPN and SVGIG (reference sequence). This CDR3 comprises 15 residues. V shed 3 bases and J 8 bases; nucleotides not matched to a gene: 15. CDR3 protein: CAWSTTPGTVGGYTF. In DNA, the CDR3 is TGTGCCTGGAGCACGACCCCCGGGACAGTGGGGGGCTACACCTTC. Full variable domain (rest looked up from reference TRBV30 and TRBJ1-2): SQTIHQWPATLVQPVGSPLSLECTVEGTSNPNLYWYRQAAGRGLQLLFYSVGIGQISSEVPQNLSASRPQDRQFILSSKKLLLSDSGFYLCAWSTTPGTVGGYTFGSGTRLTVV.